This T cell receptor beta chain was profiled in a study of cytomegalovirus exposure and HLA in healthy donors. CDR3 length: 17 amino acids. Germline assignment: CDR1 SGHVS and CDR2 FNYEAQ. The V segment lost 5 bases and the J segment 5 bases; nucleotides outside the gene matches: 16. Amplification used 60 Vbeta primers and 13 Jbeta primers. The data were produced by immunoSEQ multiplex PCR, yet TCRdb's version contains in-frame clones alone and is incomplete. This table has roughly 100,000 clones, about 80% appearing once. Specimen: PBMCs. The sequence was obtained from a man in his forties or fifties in good health and CMV-seropositive. The chain uses TRBV7-6 and TRBJ1-2, with 8 bases identical to TRBD1. The chain's CDR3 is CASSAGSGGQAIYGYTF. The CDR3 DNA reads as TGTGCCAGCAGCGCCGGATCGGGGGGACAGGCGATATATGGCTACACCTTC.